Described below is a single T cell receptor beta chain sequence and its context. The source of the sample is a study of blood T cell repertoires in COVID-19. With 3 bases clipped from V and 2 bases from J, the junction kept 5 bases outside the gene matches. The CDR3 loop spans 17 amino acids. Per the germline V gene, CDR1 is KGHDR and CDR2 is SFDVKD. TCRdb's table, derived via immunoSEQ multiplex PCR, lists solely in-frame clones and lacks some. The sample records about half a million clones, 88% being singletons. The sequence was collected from a woman aged 60-75 years who had recovered from COVID-19. The chain joins TRBV24-1 to TRBJ2-3; 12 nucleotides match TRBD1. Sequencing input: PBMCs or T cells enriched from blood (not recorded which). The CDR3 coding sequence is TGTGCCACCAGTGATCCAGGGACAGGGGGCCACACAGATACGCAGTATTTT. This encodes CATSDPGTGGHTDTQYF.